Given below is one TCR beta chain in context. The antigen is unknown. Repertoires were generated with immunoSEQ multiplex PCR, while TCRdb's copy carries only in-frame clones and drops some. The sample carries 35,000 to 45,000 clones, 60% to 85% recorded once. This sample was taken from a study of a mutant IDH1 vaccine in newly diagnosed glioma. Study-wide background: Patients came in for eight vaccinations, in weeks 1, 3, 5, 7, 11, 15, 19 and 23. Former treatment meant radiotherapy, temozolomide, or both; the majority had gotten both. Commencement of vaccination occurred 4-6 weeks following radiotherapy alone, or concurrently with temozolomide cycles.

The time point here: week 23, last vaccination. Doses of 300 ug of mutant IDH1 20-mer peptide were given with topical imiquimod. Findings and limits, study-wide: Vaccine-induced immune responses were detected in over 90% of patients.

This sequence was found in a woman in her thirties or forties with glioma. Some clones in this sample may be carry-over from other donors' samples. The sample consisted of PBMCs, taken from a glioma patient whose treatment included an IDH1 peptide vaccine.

The CDR3 DNA follows: TGTGCCAGCAGCACAAACAGGGAAAAGGGGTCCTACGAGCAGTACTTC. This encodes CASSTNREKGSYEQYF. The V call is TRBV7-9, the J call TRBJ2-7, with D possibly TRBD1 on 6 matching bases. Between the trimmed V and J ends, which lost 5 bases and 1 base, there was a span of 18 bases. The CDR3 contains 16 residues. Germline values: CDR1 SEHNR, CDR2 FQNEAQ (reference sequence).